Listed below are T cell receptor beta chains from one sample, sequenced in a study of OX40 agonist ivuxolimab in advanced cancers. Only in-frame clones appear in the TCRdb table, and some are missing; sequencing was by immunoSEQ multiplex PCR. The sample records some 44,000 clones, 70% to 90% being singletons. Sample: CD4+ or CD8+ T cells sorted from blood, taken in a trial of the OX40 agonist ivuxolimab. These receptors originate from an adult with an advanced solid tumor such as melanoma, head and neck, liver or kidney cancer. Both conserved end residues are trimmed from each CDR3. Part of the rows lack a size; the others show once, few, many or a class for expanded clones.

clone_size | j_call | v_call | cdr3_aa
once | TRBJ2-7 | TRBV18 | ASSPPEAAYEQY
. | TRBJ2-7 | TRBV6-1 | ASSATSGGSYEQY
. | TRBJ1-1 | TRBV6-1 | ASKNRGRTEAF
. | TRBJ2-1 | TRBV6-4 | ASSGDRAENYNEQF
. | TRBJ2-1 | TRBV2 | ASSAAASYNEQF
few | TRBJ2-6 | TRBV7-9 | ASRMSAGANVLT
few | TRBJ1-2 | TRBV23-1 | ASSQSKVGYT
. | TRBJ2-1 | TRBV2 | ASRKAPPGSSYNEQF
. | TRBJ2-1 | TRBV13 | ASSLSWGREDEQF
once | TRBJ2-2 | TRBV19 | ASSIGTGELF
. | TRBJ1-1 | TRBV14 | ASSQGTGEVKTEAF
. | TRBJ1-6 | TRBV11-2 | ASSLVGDNSPLH
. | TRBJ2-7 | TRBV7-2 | ASSILLASSYEQY
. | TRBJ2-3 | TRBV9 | ASSVDREPLRTDTQY
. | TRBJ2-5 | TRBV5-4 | ASSTRSGAETQY
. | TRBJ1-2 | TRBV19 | ASSIMEGRDGYT